The 19 T cell receptor beta chains below were found in one sample sequenced in a study of blood T cells in healthy people across ages. PCR was performed a second time for about 7 to 12 cycles using a sample-barcoded 5' primer and a J-beta primer mix. TCRdb redid the calling of the 5' RACE reads with MiXCR, one entry per CDR3 protein. The table shows hundreds of thousands of distinct CDR3 sequences, with roughly 40% occurring only once. Sequencing input: blood. Every receptor here comes from a man aged 18 to 35 in good health.

As concerns this clonotype: Possible read error: a much larger clone is one base away. The genes are TRBV12-3 or TRBV12-4 and TRBJ2-1, with TRBD1 identical over 10 bases. This CDR3 region has 14 residues. Trimming at V came to 5 bases and at J to 5 bases, leaving 3 bases not matched to a gene. The CDR3 DNA reads as TGTGCCAGCAGTGTAGACAGGGGGCACAATGAGCAGTTCTTC. It yields the protein CASSVDRGHNEQFF.

This clonotype was observed a few times. The chain recombines TRBV20-1 with TRBJ2-7; 11 bases fit TRBD2. This CDR3 is 17 amino acids long. Trimming took 0 bases from V and 4 from J; bases not matched to a gene: 11. Germline V lookup: CDR1 DFQATT, CDR2 SNEGSKA (reference sequence). The CDR3 spells CSARDRGSGGAGYEQYF. The DNA of the CDR3 is TGCAGTGCTAGAGATCGGGGTAGCGGGGGGGCTGGTTACGAGCAGTACTTC.

The chain uses TRBV15 and TRBJ1-6, with unresolved D. This CDR3 has 15 amino acids. Trimming pared 0 bases from V and 3 bases from J, leaving 6 bases between. Per the germline V gene, CDR1 is LNHNV and CDR2 is YYDKDF (reference sequence). CDR3 sequence: CATSRDGFYNSPLHF. CDR3 sequence (DNA): TGTGCCACCAGCAGAGACGGGTTCTATAATTCACCCCTCCACTTT.

A word on this clonotype: Since a much larger clone is just one base distant, this may be a read error. V is TRBV7-2 and J is TRBJ2-1; D is tentatively TRBD1 or TRBD2 (5 bases each). Germline V gene data show CDR1 as SGHTA and CDR2 as FQGNSA. V lost 7 bases and J 10 bases, leaving 23 bases between the germline ends. The CDR3 contains 15 residues. CDR3: CASNSEGFRTYEQFF. The CDR3 nucleotides are TGTGCCAGCAACTCAGAGGGGTTCAGGACCTACGAGCAGTTCTTC.

The J gene is TRBJ1-2, the V gene TRBV9; 7 bases agree with TRBD1. The junction had 11 bases not matched to a gene; V was cut back by 4 bases and J by 8 bases. The CDR3 loop spans 14 amino acids. Germline V gene data show CDR1 as SGDLS and CDR2 as YYNGEE. CDR3 sequence reads: CASSQTGTNYGYTF. The CDR3 DNA reads TGTGCCAGCAGCCAGACAGGGACCAATTACGGCTACACCTTC.

CDR3 residues: CASSLLGSFTDTQYF. The CDR3 coding sequence is TGTGCCAGCAGTTTGCTGGGGTCTTTCACAGATACGCAGTATTTT. The V call is TRBV12-3 or TRBV12-4, the J call TRBJ2-3, with D unresolved. CDR3 size: 15 residues. V was trimmed by 3 bases and J by 2 bases, leaving 12 bases between them.

With regard to this clonotype: At one boundary the junction diverges from the germline segment, which might be a read error. The rearrangement joins TRBV12-3 or TRBV12-4 to TRBJ2-5, with TRBD2 matching over 9 bases. This CDR3 spans 15 amino acids. CDR3 in amino acids: CVSSVGGTSKETQYF. The CDR3 DNA follows: TGTGTCAGCAGTGTCGGGGGGACTAGCAAAGAGACCCAGTACTTC.

This clonotype was seen a handful of times. The chain joins TRBV27 to TRBJ2-3; maybe TRBD2 (7 bases). Looked up from germline, CDR1 is MNHEY and CDR2 is SMNVEV (reference sequence). The V gene lost 5 bases and the J gene lost 2 bases, with 17 bases spanning the gap. The CDR3 is 16 residues long. CDR3: CASSLRRGPLTDTQYF. The DNA of the CDR3 is TGTGCCAGCAGTCTCCGGCGGGGGCCGCTCACAGATACGCAGTATTTT.

As concerns this clonotype: This may come from a read error, since a much larger clone is one base off. The chain joins TRBV4-3 to TRBJ2-5, with D tentatively TRBD2 (5 bases). The J call is in doubt because the DNA end fits TRBJ2-1 better. Looked up from germline, CDR1 is LGHNA and CDR2 is YSLEER. The CDR3 is made up of 14 amino acids. The CDR3, as DNA: TGCGCCAGCAGCCAAGGACTAACTCAAGAGACCCAGTTCTTC. Translation gives CASSQGLTQETQFF.

This chain links TRBV29-1 with TRBJ1-1, with TRBD1 matching over 9 bases. Germline V gives CDR1 SQVTM, CDR2 ANQGSEA. The CDR3 is 13 residues long. The CDR3 spells CNAETGGNTEAFF. CDR3 bases: TGCAACGCCGAGACAGGGGGGAACACTGAAGCTTTCTTT.

The chain uses TRBV7-2 and TRBJ2-3; 11 nucleotides agree with TRBD1. V lost 7 bases, J lost 3 bases, and 12 bases stayed unmatched. Germline V gives CDR1 SGHTA, CDR2 FQGNSA. This CDR3 has 17 amino acids. The CDR3 reads CASTKGQGVWGTDTQYF. The CDR3, as DNA: TGTGCCAGCACCAAGGGACAGGGGGTTTGGGGAACAGATACGCAGTATTTT.

The chain links TRBV10-3 to TRBJ2-3; D not certain. The CDR3 has 13 amino acids. The germline V gene encodes CDR1 ENHRY and CDR2 SYGVKD. CDR3 coding DNA: TGTACCAGCAGTGAGTACAACGCAGATACGCAGTATTTT. It specifies CTSSEYNADTQYF.

V gene TRBV20-1 combines with J gene TRBJ2-5; 12 bases line up with TRBD2. V lost 3 bases, J lost 5 bases, and 13 bases stayed unmatched. Germline CDR1 and CDR2: DFQATT and SNEGSKA (reference sequence). CDR3 size: 17 residues. The CDR3 DNA is TGCAGTGCTAGGGATCTGACTAGCGGGAGACAATTGGAGACCCAGTACTTC. As protein: CSARDLTSGRQLETQYF.

The chain employs TRBV20-1 and TRBJ1-5, with a weak D call TRBD1 (6 bases). CDR1 is DFQATT and CDR2 is SNEGSKA in the germline V gene (reference sequence). V lost 1 base to trimming and J lost 0 bases, with 22 bases between them. CDR3 length equals 19 residues. In DNA form, the CDR3 reads TGCAGTGCTAGAGGATTTCCAACAACTGGGGGCTATAGCAATCAGCCCCAGCATTTT. It is translated as CSARGFPTTGGYSNQPQHF.

This clonotype was counted ten times or more. CDR3 nucleotide sequence: TGCAGCGTTGACCAGCGGTTTGGGCAAGATACGCAGTATTTT. Protein sequence: CSVDQRFGQDTQYF. The J gene is TRBJ2-3, the V gene TRBV29-1; possible D gene TRBD2, 5 bases. Germline-derived CDR1 and CDR2 are SQVTM and ANQGSEA. The CDR3 is 14 amino acids. The V end lost 3 bases, the J end lost 5 bases, and 15 bases lay between the germline ends.

This chain connects TRBV2 to TRBJ1-1; D gene uncertain. This CDR3 is built from 10 residues. V lost 7 bases and J 4 bases, leaving 4 bases between the germline ends. Germline assignment: CDR1 SNHLY and CDR2 FYNNEI. The CDR3 DNA is TGTGCCAGCATGGGCACTGAAGCTTTCTTT. As protein: CASMGTEAFF.

The chain joins TRBV11-2 to TRBJ2-5, with a possible D match to TRBD2 (5 bases). Trimming cost V 3 bases and J 5 bases, with 13 bases left between them. The CDR3 runs to 14 residues. Germline V CDR1 and CDR2: SGHAT, FQNNGV. The CDR3 region is CASSFPTRAETQYF. The DNA for the CDR3 is TGTGCCAGCAGCTTCCCCACTAGAGCCGAGACCCAGTACTTC.

Only a few counts were recorded for this clonotype. V usage is TRBV27 and J usage is TRBJ2-7; 10 nucleotides line up with TRBD1. Germline V gene data show CDR1 as MNHEY and CDR2 as SMNVEV (reference sequence). The length of the CDR3 is 14 residues. The trim removed 5 bases at V and 3 bases at J, leaving 4 bases unmatched. The CDR3 loop is CASSRRTGGYEQYF. In nucleotides, the CDR3 is TGTGCCAGCAGTAGGCGGACAGGGGGCTACGAGCAGTACTTC.

This clonotype occurred many times. The genes are TRBV10-3 and TRBJ2-3; D gene ambiguous. CDR1 and CDR2 from the germline V gene are ENHRY and SYGVKD. V was pared by 4 bases and J by 1 base, with 6 bases between. This CDR3 contains 13 residues. The CDR3 nucleotides are TGTGCCATCAGTGTTTCAGGCACAGATACGCAGTATTTT. Translating gives CAISVSGTDTQYF.